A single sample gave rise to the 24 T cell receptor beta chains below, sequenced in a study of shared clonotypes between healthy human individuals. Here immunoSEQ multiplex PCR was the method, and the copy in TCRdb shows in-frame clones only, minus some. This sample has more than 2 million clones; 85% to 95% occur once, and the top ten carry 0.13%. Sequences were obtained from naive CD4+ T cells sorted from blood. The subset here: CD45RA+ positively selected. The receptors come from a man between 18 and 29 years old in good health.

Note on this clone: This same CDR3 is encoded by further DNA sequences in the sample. This CDR3 reads CASSVGQNQPQHF. The CDR3 DNA reads as TGTGCCAGCAGCGTTGGACAGAATCAGCCCCAGCATTTT. The gene calls are TRBV9 and TRBJ1-5; possible D gene TRBD1, 6 bases. Per germline, CDR1 SGDLS and CDR2 YYNGEE. This CDR3 has 13 residues. V shed 2 bases and J shed 4 bases, with 7 bases lying between them.

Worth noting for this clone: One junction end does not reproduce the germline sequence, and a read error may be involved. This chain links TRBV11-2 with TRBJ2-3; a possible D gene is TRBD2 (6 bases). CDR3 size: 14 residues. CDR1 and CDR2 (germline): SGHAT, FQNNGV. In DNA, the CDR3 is TGTGCCAGCAGCTTAGAATTGACGGACGTAACGGGGGTATTT. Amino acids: CASSLELTDVTGVF. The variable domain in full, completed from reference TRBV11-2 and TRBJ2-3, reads EAGVAQSPRYKIIEKRQSVAFWCNPISGHATLYWYQQILGQGPKLLIQFQNNGVVDDSQLPKDRFSAERLKGVDSTLKIQPAKLEDSAVYLCASSLELTDVTGVFGPGTRLTVL.

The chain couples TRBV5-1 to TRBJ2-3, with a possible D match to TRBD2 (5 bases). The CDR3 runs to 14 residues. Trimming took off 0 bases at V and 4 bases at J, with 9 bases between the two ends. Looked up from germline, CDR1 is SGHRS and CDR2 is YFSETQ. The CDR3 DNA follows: TGCGCCAGCAGCTTGGCTAGCACCCCAGATACGCAGTATTTT. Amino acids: CASSLASTPDTQYF.

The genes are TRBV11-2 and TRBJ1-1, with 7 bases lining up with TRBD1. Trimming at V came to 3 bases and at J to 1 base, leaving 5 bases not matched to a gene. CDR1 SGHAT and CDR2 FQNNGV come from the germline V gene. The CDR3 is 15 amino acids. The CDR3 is CASSFLTGSNTEAFF. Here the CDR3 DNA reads TGTGCCAGCAGCTTCCTGACAGGGTCGAACACTGAAGCTTTCTTT.

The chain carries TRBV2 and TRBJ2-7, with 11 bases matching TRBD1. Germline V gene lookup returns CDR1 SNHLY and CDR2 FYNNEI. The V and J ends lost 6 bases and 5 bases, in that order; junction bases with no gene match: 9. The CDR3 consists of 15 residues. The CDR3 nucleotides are TGTGCCAGCAGAGTCGGGACAGGGGGTAGTAACGAGCAGTACTTC. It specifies CASRVGTGGSNEQYF.

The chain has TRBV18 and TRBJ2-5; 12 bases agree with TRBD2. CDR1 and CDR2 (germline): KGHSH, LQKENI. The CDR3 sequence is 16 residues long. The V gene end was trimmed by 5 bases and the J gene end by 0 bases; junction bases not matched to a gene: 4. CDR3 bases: TGTGCCAGCTCAACCGGGACTAGCGGGTACCAAGAGACCCAGTACTTC. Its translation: CASSTGTSGYQETQYF.

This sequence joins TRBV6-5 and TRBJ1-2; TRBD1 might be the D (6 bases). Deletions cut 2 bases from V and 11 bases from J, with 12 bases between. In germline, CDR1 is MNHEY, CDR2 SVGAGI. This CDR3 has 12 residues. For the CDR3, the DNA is TGTGCCAGCAGTTACGGGCAGGGGATTTACACCTTC. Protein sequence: CASSYGQGIYTF.

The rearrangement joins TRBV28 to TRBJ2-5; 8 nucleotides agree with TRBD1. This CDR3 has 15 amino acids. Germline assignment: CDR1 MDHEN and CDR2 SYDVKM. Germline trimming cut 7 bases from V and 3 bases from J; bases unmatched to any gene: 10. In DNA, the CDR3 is TGTGCCAGCAACGACAGGGGCCGAAAAAAAGAGACCCAGTACTTC. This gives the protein CASNDRGRKKETQYF. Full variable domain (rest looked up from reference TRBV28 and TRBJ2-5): DVKVTQSSRYLVKRTGEKVFLECVQDMDHENMFWYRQDPGLGLRLIYFSYDVKMKEKGDIPEGYSVSREKKERFSLILESASTNQTSMYLCASNDRGRKKETQYFGPGTRLLVL.

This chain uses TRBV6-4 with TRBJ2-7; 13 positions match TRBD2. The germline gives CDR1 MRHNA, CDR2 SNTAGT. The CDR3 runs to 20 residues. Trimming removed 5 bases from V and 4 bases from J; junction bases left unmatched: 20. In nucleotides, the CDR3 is TGTGCCAGCAGTCTCCCCATCGTGCCTCAGACTAGCGGGAGGCGGTACGAGCAGTACTTC. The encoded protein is CASSLPIVPQTSGRRYEQYF.

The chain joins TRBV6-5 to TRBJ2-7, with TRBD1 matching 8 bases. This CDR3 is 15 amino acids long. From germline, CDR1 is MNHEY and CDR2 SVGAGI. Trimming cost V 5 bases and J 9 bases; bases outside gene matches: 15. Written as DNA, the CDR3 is TGTGCCAGCAGTCTACAGGGGGTGCTCGAGGGTCGGCAGTACTTC. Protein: CASSLQGVLEGRQYF.

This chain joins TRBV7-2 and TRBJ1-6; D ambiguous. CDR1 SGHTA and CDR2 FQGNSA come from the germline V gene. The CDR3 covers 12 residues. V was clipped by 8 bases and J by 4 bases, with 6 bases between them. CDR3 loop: CASAGYNSPLHF. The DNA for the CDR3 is TGTGCCAGCGCCGGTTATAATTCACCCCTCCACTTT.

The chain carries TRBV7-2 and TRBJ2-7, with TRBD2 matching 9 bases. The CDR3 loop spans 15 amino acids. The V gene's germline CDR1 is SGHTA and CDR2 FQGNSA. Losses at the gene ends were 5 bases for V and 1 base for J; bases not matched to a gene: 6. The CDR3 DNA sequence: TGTGCCAGCAGCCCCCAAGCGGGAGGTTCCTACGAGCAGTACTTC. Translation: CASSPQAGGSYEQYF.

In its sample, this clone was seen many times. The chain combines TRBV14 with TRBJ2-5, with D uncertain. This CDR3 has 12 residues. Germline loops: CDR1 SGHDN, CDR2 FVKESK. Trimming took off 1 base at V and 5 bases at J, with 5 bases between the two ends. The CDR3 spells CASSQVFETQYF. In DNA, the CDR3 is TGTGCCAGCAGCCAAGTTTTCGAGACCCAGTACTTC.

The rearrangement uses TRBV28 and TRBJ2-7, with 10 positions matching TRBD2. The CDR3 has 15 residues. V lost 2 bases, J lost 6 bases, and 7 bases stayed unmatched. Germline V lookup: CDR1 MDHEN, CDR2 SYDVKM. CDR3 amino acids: CASSLRASGGPEQYF. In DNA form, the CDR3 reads TGTGCCAGCAGTTTACGGGCTAGCGGGGGACCCGAGCAGTACTTC.

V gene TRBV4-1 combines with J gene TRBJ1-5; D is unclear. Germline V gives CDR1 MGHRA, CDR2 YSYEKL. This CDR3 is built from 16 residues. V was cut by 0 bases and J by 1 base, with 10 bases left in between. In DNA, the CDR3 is TGCGCCAGCAGCCAAGAGTCGGGGTTGAGCAATCAGCCCCAGCATTTT. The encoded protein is CASSQESGLSNQPQHF.

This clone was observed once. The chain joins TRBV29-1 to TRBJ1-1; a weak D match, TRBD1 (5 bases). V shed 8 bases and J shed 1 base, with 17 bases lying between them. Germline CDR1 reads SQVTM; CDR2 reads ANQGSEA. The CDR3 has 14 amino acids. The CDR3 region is CSSCIGTANTEAFF. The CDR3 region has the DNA TGCAGCAGCTGTATCGGGACGGCGAACACTGAAGCTTTCTTT.

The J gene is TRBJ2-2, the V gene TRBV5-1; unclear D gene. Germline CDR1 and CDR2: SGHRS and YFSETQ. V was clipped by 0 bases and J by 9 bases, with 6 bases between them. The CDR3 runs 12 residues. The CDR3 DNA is TGCGCCAGCAGCTTGGATGGGAGGGAGCTGTTTTTT. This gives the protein CASSLDGRELFF.

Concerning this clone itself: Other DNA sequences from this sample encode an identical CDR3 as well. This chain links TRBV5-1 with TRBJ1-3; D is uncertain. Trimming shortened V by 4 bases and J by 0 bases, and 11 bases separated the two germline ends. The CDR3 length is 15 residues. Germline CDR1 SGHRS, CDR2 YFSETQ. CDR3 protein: CASSLEASSGNTIYF. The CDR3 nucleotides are TGCGCCAGCAGCCTGGAGGCCTCCTCTGGAAACACCATATATTTT.

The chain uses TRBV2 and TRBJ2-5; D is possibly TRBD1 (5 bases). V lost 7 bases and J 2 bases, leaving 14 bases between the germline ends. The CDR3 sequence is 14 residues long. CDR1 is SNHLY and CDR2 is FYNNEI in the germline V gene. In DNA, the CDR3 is TGTGCCAGCACCGTGGGTTCAGGGCAAGAGACCCAGTACTTC. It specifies CASTVGSGQETQYF.

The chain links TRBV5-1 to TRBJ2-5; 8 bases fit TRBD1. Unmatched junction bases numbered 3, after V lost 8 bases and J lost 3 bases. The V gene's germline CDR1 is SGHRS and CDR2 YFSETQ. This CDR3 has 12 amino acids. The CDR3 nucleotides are TGCGCCAGGGCGGACAGGGAAGAGACCCAGTACTTC. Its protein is CARADREETQYF.

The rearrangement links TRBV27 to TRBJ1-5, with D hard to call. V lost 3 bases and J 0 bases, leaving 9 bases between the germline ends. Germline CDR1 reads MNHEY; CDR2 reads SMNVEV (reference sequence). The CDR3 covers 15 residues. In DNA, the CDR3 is TGTGCCAGCAGTTTCAGTGGTTATAGCAATCAGCCCCAGCATTTT. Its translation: CASSFSGYSNQPQHF.

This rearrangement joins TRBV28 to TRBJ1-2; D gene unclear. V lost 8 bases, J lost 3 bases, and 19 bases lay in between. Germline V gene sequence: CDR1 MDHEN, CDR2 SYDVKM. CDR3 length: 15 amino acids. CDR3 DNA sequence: TGTGCCAGCCATGGCAGTACAGACGGTTACTATGGCTACACCTTC. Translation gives CASHGSTDGYYGYTF.

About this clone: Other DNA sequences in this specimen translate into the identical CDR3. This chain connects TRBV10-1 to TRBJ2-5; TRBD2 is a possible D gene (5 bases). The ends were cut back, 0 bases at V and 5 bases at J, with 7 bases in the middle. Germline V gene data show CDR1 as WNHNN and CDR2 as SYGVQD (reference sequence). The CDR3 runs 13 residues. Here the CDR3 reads CASSESGEETQYF. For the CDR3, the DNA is TGCGCCAGCAGTGAGTCTGGGGAGGAGACCCAGTACTTC.

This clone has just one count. The CDR3 protein is CASRQPDRGQGGYTF. DNA of the CDR3: TGCGCCAGCAGACAACCGGACAGGGGGCAGGGTGGCTACACCTTC. The chain has TRBV10-1 and TRBJ1-2; TRBD1 aligns across 11 bases. The CDR3 is 15 amino acids. V lost 6 bases, J lost 7 bases, and 10 bases stayed unmatched. Looked up from germline, CDR1 is WNHNN and CDR2 is SYGVQD (reference sequence).